Each of the 32 T cell receptor beta chains below was sequenced from the same sample in a study of T cell repertoires in cytomegalovirus infection. Via MiXCR, TCRdb re-called the reads, giving one row per CDR3 protein. The profile shows approximately 630,000 distinct CDR3 sequences, less than 25% of them singletons. Sequencing was done on a sample of CD8+ T cells from PBMCs. These receptors all stem from a human donor in good health (CMV status not recorded). Some clones in this sample may be carry-over from other donors' samples.

V is TRBV28 and J is TRBJ1-1; 8 nucleotides align to TRBD1. The CDR3 has 12 residues. Trimming took 10 bases from V and 10 from J; bases not matched to a gene: 11. Germline loops: CDR1 MDHEN, CDR2 SYDVKM. The CDR3: CANRPNRGAAFF. The CDR3 region has the DNA TGTGCCAACAGACCCAACAGGGGGGCAGCTTTCTTT.

This chain connects TRBV10-2 to TRBJ2-3; D is uncertain. The CDR3 has 15 residues. Germline values: CDR1 WSHSY, CDR2 SAAADI. Trimming cost V 6 bases and J 2 bases, with 15 bases left between them. For the CDR3, the DNA is TGCGCCAGCAGCCTCCTTAGTATCTCCACAGATACGCAGTATTTT. This gives the protein CASSLLSISTDTQYF.

V and J are TRBV6-2 or TRBV6-3 and TRBJ2-7; tentatively, D is TRBD1 or TRBD2 (5 bases each). Germline CDR1 MNHEY, CDR2 SVGEGT. The CDR3 runs to 14 residues. The germline V and J ends were trimmed by 4 bases and 3 bases, with 13 bases remaining between them. The CDR3 nucleotides read TGTGCCAGCAGTTTTCCGGGACCCGACTACGAGCAGTACTTC. Translated: CASSFPGPDYEQYF.

This clonotype was seen at least ten times. V and J are TRBV27 and TRBJ1-1; weak D call: TRBD1 (5 bases). V lost 1 base and J lost 0, with 9 bases in between. CDR3 size: 15 residues. Germline V gene lookup returns CDR1 MNHEY and CDR2 SMNVEV (reference sequence). CDR3 in amino acids: CASSLWGGLNTEAFF. The CDR3, as DNA: TGTGCCAGCAGTTTATGGGGCGGCTTGAACACTGAAGCTTTCTTT.

This clonotype has just a few counts. This chain uses TRBV10-3 with TRBJ1-2, with no clear D. This CDR3 is built from 15 residues. Germline V gene sequence: CDR1 ENHRY, CDR2 SYGVKD. Trimming removed 8 bases from V and 2 bases from J, with 18 bases in between. CDR3 DNA sequence: TGTGCCATCCAAGAAACGGGCAGAGGAAACTATGGCTACACCTTC. This translates into CAIQETGRGNYGYTF.

The V and J genes are TRBV6-1 and TRBJ2-1; the match to TRBD2 covers 7 bases. In germline, CDR1 is MNHNS, CDR2 SASEGT. The CDR3 extends over 15 amino acids. J lost 7 bases, V lost 7 bases, and 13 bases had no gene match. DNA for the CDR3: TGTGCCAGCATAGACCGGGGGGAGGCCAGAAATGAGCAGTTCTTC. It specifies CASIDRGEARNEQFF.

This clonotype was detected ten times or more. The gene calls are TRBV27 and TRBJ2-1; D gene ambiguous. The CDR3 has 14 residues. Germline V gives CDR1 MNHEY, CDR2 SMNVEV (reference sequence). The V gene lost 7 bases and the J gene lost 6 bases, with 16 bases spanning the gap. Here the CDR3 DNA reads TGTGCCAGCAATCATCCGGGTAGCCGCAATGAGCAGTTCTTC. Its protein is CASNHPGSRNEQFF.

This clonotype came up many times. The chain employs TRBV7-8 and TRBJ2-3; TRBD1 is a possible D gene (5 bases). Trimming shortened V by 2 bases and J by 2 bases, and 11 bases separated the two germline ends. The CDR3 has 15 amino acids. The germline V gene has CDR1 SGHVS and CDR2 FQNEAQ. The CDR3 coding sequence is TGTGCCAGCAGCTTACCCCAGGGTCCCACAGATACGCAGTATTTT. As protein: CASSLPQGPTDTQYF.

In its sample, this clonotype was seen a few times. CDR3 region: CASSGPTPSGANVLTF. CDR3 nucleotide sequence: TGTGCCAGCTCCGGGCCAACCCCCTCTGGGGCCAACGTCCTGACTTTC. The rearrangement joins TRBV6-2 or TRBV6-3 to TRBJ2-6; D is unresolved. The CDR3 extends over 16 amino acids. Between the trimmed V and J ends, which lost 8 bases and 0 bases, there was a span of 14 bases. Looked up from germline, CDR1 is MNHEY and CDR2 is SVGEGT.

This clonotype was observed a handful of times. This chain connects TRBV5-5 to TRBJ2-5; 8 bases fit TRBD2. CDR1 and CDR2 (germline): SGHKS, YYEKEE (reference sequence). The CDR3 runs to 14 residues. With 3 bases clipped from V and 5 bases from J, the junction kept 6 bases outside the gene matches. The CDR3 spells CASSSGTSYETQYF. In DNA form, the CDR3 reads TGTGCCAGCAGCTCCGGGACTAGTTACGAGACCCAGTACTTC.

J is TRBJ2-2 and V is TRBV7-9; D is uncertain. Trimming pared 5 bases from V and 5 bases from J, leaving 15 bases between. Germline CDR1 and CDR2: SEHNR and FQNEAQ (reference sequence). This CDR3 spans 15 amino acids. Here the CDR3 reads CASSLYEKETGELFF. In DNA, the CDR3 is TGTGCCAGCAGCCTCTACGAGAAAGAGACCGGGGAGCTGTTTTTT.

This chain links TRBV9 with TRBJ1-5; tentatively, D is TRBD1 (6 bases). Germline loops: CDR1 SGDLS, CDR2 YYNGEE. This CDR3 is 14 amino acids long. V gave up 3 bases and J gave up 0 bases, with 7 bases separating them. This chain's CDR3 is CASSEGDSNQPQHF. The CDR3 DNA reads as TGTGCCAGCAGCGAGGGGGATAGCAATCAGCCCCAGCATTTT. The full variable domain, with the rest looked up from reference TRBV9 and TRBJ1-5, is DSGVTQTPKHLITATGQRVTLRCSPRSGDLSVYWYQQSLDQGLQFLIQYYNGEERAKGNILERFSAQQFPDLHSELNLSSLELGDSALYFCASSEGDSNQPQHFGDGTRLSIL.

This clonotype was counted between two and nine times. The J gene is TRBJ2-7, the V gene TRBV29-1, with D tentatively TRBD2 (6 bases). Trimming removed 4 bases at V and 3 bases at J, with 7 bases between. The germline CDR1 and CDR2 sequences are SQVTM and ANQGSEA. The CDR3 runs 11 residues. CDR3 loop: CSVGGDYEQYF. CDR3 coding DNA: TGCAGCGTTGGGGGGGACTACGAGCAGTACTTC.

This clonotype occurred many times. The CDR3 bases are TGTGCCAGCAGCTTAATCGACGGAACTTACGAGCAGTACTTC. Its protein is CASSLIDGTYEQYF. J is TRBJ2-7 and V is TRBV7-2; no definite D call. V was cut by 2 bases and J by 4 bases, with 12 bases left in between. This CDR3 contains 14 residues. Germline values: CDR1 SGHTA, CDR2 FQGNSA.

The table lists this clonotype with a count of one. The junction does not match germline at one end; this may be a read error. The chain employs TRBV7-2 and TRBJ2-7; D remains ambiguous. The CDR3 has 14 amino acids. Germline-derived CDR1 and CDR2 are SGHTA and FQGNSA. The CDR3 loop is CVSSLRSFAYEQYF. CDR3 coding DNA: TGTGTCAGCAGCTTACGTAGTTTCGCCTACGAGCAGTACTTC.

Regarding this clonotype: A single base separates this from a much larger clone, so it may be a read error. The rearrangement uses TRBV28 and TRBJ2-5; 10 nucleotides line up with TRBD2. V lost 5 bases, J lost 6 bases, and 6 bases stayed unmatched. This CDR3 is built from 14 residues. Germline lookup yields CDR1 MDHEN and CDR2 SYDVKM. The CDR3: CASSNTSGVKTQYF. The CDR3 nucleotides are TGTGCCAGCAGTAACACTAGCGGGGTAAAGACCCAGTACTTC.

Ten or more counts support this clonotype. This chain joins TRBV12-3 or TRBV12-4 and TRBJ2-7; unclear D gene. The CDR3 totals 13 residues. V dropped 0 bases and J dropped 1 base, with 4 bases sitting between them. CDR3 protein: CASSLAPSYEQYV. Written as DNA, the CDR3 is TGTGCCAGCAGTTTAGCGCCTTCCTACGAGCAGTACGTC.

A word on this clonotype: Possible read error: a much larger clone is one base away. The chain joins TRBV7-6 to TRBJ2-5; 9 bases agree with TRBD2. The J segment lost 5 bases and the V segment lost 6 bases, leaving 10 bases of the junction unmatched. Germline values: CDR1 SGHVS, CDR2 FNYEAQ. The CDR3 has 15 amino acids. The CDR3 DNA reads as TGTGCCAGCAGGGGCTCAGCGGGGGGACACGAGACCCAGTACTTC. This sequence encodes CASRGSAGGHETQYF.

The rearrangement uses TRBV2 and TRBJ1-5; tentatively, D is TRBD1 (5 bases). Trimming cost V 6 bases and J 3 bases, with 18 bases left between them. Germline CDR1 reads SNHLY; CDR2 reads FYNNEI. The CDR3 is 16 residues long. CDR3 region: CASSYGGKQVNQPQHF. For the CDR3, the DNA is TGTGCCAGCAGCTATGGGGGGAAACAGGTCAATCAGCCCCAGCATTTT.

This clonotype was seen more than once but under ten times. The rearrangement links TRBV2 to TRBJ1-1, with 10 bases identical to TRBD1. The CDR3 has 15 residues. With V trimmed by 0 bases and J by 7 bases, 5 bases remained unmatched. CDR1 is SNHLY and CDR2 is FYNNEI in the germline V gene. CDR3 loop: CASSEARQGADEAFF. The CDR3 DNA reads as TGTGCCAGCAGTGAAGCGCGACAGGGGGCGGATGAAGCTTTCTTT. The full variable domain, with the rest looked up from reference TRBV2 and TRBJ1-1, is EPEVTQTPSHQVTQMGQEVILRCVPISNHLYFYWYRQILGQKVEFLVSFYNNEISEKSEIFDDQFSVERPDGSNFTLKIRSTKLEDSAMYFCASSEARQGADEAFFGQGTRLTVV.

This chain uses TRBV12-3 or TRBV12-4 with TRBJ2-4, with D maybe TRBD2 (8 bases). V gave up 5 bases and J gave up 3 bases, with 23 bases separating them. The CDR3 loop spans 18 amino acids. The CDR3 is CASSRSGGTAINKNIQYF. The CDR3 DNA reads TGTGCCAGCAGTCGGTCGGGGGGGACAGCTATCAACAAAAACATTCAGTACTTC.

This chain links TRBV10-3 with TRBJ2-7; TRBD1 agrees at 7 bases. Trimming took 0 bases from V and 0 from J; bases not matched to a gene: 11. The CDR3 runs to 18 residues. CDR1 and CDR2 (germline): ENHRY, SYGVKD. The CDR3: CAISESGNRGSPSYEQYV. The CDR3 bases are TGTGCCATCAGTGAGTCGGGGAACAGGGGCTCCCCCTCCTACGAGCAGTACGTC.

The V gene is TRBV12-3 or TRBV12-4, the J gene TRBJ2-6; no firm D call. Trimming shortened V by 7 bases and J by 3 bases, and 16 bases separated the two germline ends. The CDR3 covers 16 residues. Written as DNA, the CDR3 is TGTGCCAGCACGTCGAGTGAGTCAGGTGGGGCCAACGTCCTGACTTTC. It translates to CASTSSESGGANVLTF.

This clonotype was detected many times. The chain is built from TRBV7-8 and TRBJ2-2, with D possibly being TRBD1 (7 bases). Germline V gene sequence: CDR1 SGHVS, CDR2 FQNEAQ. This CDR3 has 14 residues. Trimming cost V 5 bases and J 2 bases, with 9 bases left between them. The CDR3, as DNA: TGTGCCAGCAGCCAGGGGGGAAACACCGGGGAGCTGTTTTTT. Translated: CASSQGGNTGELFF.

About this clonotype: One end of the junction varies from germline; a read error may be responsible. The chain combines TRBV7-2 with TRBJ2-3; 8 bases are a match to TRBD2. CDR3 length equals 15 residues. In germline, CDR1 is SGHTA, CDR2 FQGNSA. The CDR3 region has the DNA TGTGCCAGAAGCTTATTCGGGGGGGACACAGATACGCAGTATTTT. Translating it yields CARSLFGGDTDTQYF.

This clonotype was detected a few times. The chain links TRBV2 to TRBJ2-6; D is uncertain. Trimming stripped 7 bases from V and 4 bases from J, with 8 bases between. The CDR3 is 13 residues long. The germline V gene has CDR1 SNHLY and CDR2 FYNNEI. For the CDR3, the DNA is TGTGCCAGCATCTCGGAAGGGGCCAACGTCCTGACTTTC. Protein product: CASISEGANVLTF. Drawing the rest from reference TRBV2 and TRBJ2-6, the complete variable domain is EPEVTQTPSHQVTQMGQEVILRCVPISNHLYFYWYRQILGQKVEFLVSFYNNEISEKSEIFDDQFSVERPDGSNFTLKIRSTKLEDSAMYFCASISEGANVLTFGAGSRLTVL.

This clonotype was recorded at least ten times. CDR3 region: CASSLATDRLSGNTIYF. The DNA for the CDR3 is TGTGCCAGCAGTTTAGCGACTGACAGGCTCTCTGGAAACACCATATATTTT. The chain is built from TRBV12-3 or TRBV12-4 and TRBJ1-3, with D possibly matching TRBD1 (6 bases). CDR3 length equals 17 residues. Deletions cut 0 bases from V and 0 bases from J, with 12 bases between.

This clonotype came up many times. The V call is TRBV7-2, the J call TRBJ1-5; perhaps TRBD1 as D (6 bases). The CDR3 runs to 18 residues. The V end was cut by 4 bases, the J end by 1 base, with 20 bases between. CDR1 and CDR2 (germline): SGHTA, FQGNSA. CDR3 coding DNA: TGTGCCAGCAGCTGGTCCCCGGGGGGGGGGCTAAGCAATCAGCCCCAGCATTTT. Its protein product is CASSWSPGGGLSNQPQHF.

The genes are TRBV11-3 and TRBJ2-1; D is perhaps TRBD1 or TRBD2 (5 bases each). Trimming shortened V by 5 bases and J by 1 base, and 18 bases separated the two germline ends. The CDR3 is 17 amino acids. The germline gives CDR1 SGHNT, CDR2 YENEEA. CDR3 sequence (DNA): TGTGCCAGCAGCCAAGGTGGGGACCTAGGGTCCTACAATGAGCAGTTCTTC. Protein product: CASSQGGDLGSYNEQFF.

Comments on this clonotype: Possible read error: a much larger clone is one base away. The rearrangement joins TRBV7-2 to TRBJ2-1; TRBD2 matches 7 bases. CDR1 and CDR2 from the germline V gene are SGHTA and FQGNSA. This CDR3 comprises 13 residues. CDR3 DNA sequence: TGTGTCAGCAGCCTGGCGGGGGAGAGGGAGCAGTTCTTC. This encodes CVSSLAGEREQFF.

The chain carries TRBV11-3 and TRBJ2-5; D is perhaps TRBD1 (6 bases). Trimming shortened V by 5 bases and J by 4 bases, and 20 bases separated the two germline ends. Per the germline V gene, CDR1 is SGHNT and CDR2 is YENEEA. CDR3 size: 16 residues. The CDR3 sequence is CASSTRTADRGETQYF. CDR3 bases: TGTGCCAGCAGCACCCGGACAGCCGACCGAGGAGAGACCCAGTACTTC.

This clonotype was picked up many times. The J gene is TRBJ2-5, the V gene TRBV6-2 or TRBV6-3; no clear D. Germline-derived CDR1 and CDR2 are MNHEY and SVGEGT. Trimming removed 4 bases at V and 0 bases at J, with 6 bases between. CDR3 size: 13 residues. The CDR3, as DNA: TGTGCCAGCAGTTTGCAGGACCAAGAGACCCAGTACTTC. It encodes CASSLQDQETQYF.